The table lists the clone carrying this T cell receptor (beta chain) with a few counts. The antigen is unknown. This sample was included in a study of response to subunit inactivated influenza vaccine. Study findings and constraints: Authors suggested few new T cells are recruited by each seasonal influenza vaccination.

Each CDR3 protein is one row after TCRdb ran MiXCR on the RT-PCR reads. The sample records roughly 710,000 distinct CDR3 sequences, 14% being singletons. The germline V gene encodes CDR1 MNHEY and CDR2 SMNVEV (reference sequence). The CDR3 has 15 residues. V was trimmed by 9 bases and J by 2 bases, leaving 14 bases between them. The sample was PBMCs from blood, taken 14 to 15 days before vaccination. The chain carries TRBV27 and TRBJ2-6; D is unclear. The origin of this receptor is a man aged 50 or older who received an inactivated influenza vaccine. The CDR3 DNA follows: TGTGCCAGTCAATCCCGTGTTGCTGGGGCCAACGTCCTGACTTTC. This encodes CASQSRVAGANVLTF. The full variable domain, in which reference TRBV27 and TRBJ2-6 provide the parts outside the CDR3, is EAQVTQNPRYLITVTGKKLTVTCSQNMNHEYMSWYRQDPGLGLRQIYYSMNVEVTDKGDVPEGYKVSRKEKRNFPLILESPSPNQTSLYFCASQSRVAGANVLTFGAGSRLTVL.